One sample yielded the 16 T cell receptor beta chains listed below, sequenced in a study of cytomegalovirus exposure and HLA in healthy donors (dated by TCRdb to about 2017). The library was produced with the immunoSEQ multiplex PCR assay. The multiplex PCR relied on a mix of 60 forward primers for TCR Vbeta segments and 13 reverse primers for TCR Jbeta segments. What TCRdb holds here is the immuneACCESS table cut down to in-frame rearrangements. Part of the clones is not present; checked against another copy, under half of the missing clones reflect an unresolved V gene, and the others are unexplained. The sample profile shows 100,000 to 150,000 clones; around 70% of them were found once. 9.5% to 13% of the sample lies in the top ten. Sequenced sample: PBMCs. The receptors come from a woman aged 50 to 60 in good health and CMV-seropositive.

The chain joins TRBV11-2 to TRBJ1-5; D is unclear. The ends were cut back, 0 bases at V and 6 bases at J, with 9 bases in the middle. The CDR3 is 14 residues long. The germline gives CDR1 SGHAT, CDR2 FQNNGV. As DNA, the CDR3 is TGTGCCAGCAGCTTAGATCGGGTACGTCAGCCCCAGCATTTT. Its protein product is CASSLDRVRQPQHF.

The chain is built from TRBV2 and TRBJ1-3; no reliable D call. This CDR3 contains 13 residues. Germline V CDR1 and CDR2: SNHLY, FYNNEI. Trimming left V 7 bases short and J 2 bases short, with 9 bases between. The CDR3 DNA is TGTGCCAGCACTCGCGAAGCTGGAAACACCATATATTTT. Protein sequence: CASTREAGNTIYF.

This clone showed up just a few times. The chain recombines TRBV7-2 with TRBJ1-1; perhaps TRBD1 as D (5 bases). The CDR3 has 14 residues. Germline V gene lookup returns CDR1 SGHTA and CDR2 FQGNSA. V was cut by 6 bases and J by 0 bases, with 11 bases left in between. Here the CDR3 DNA reads TGTGCCAGCAGACCGACAGTAATGAACACTGAAGCTTTCTTT. As protein: CASRPTVMNTEAFF.

The gene calls are TRBV7-2 and TRBJ2-4; D is perhaps TRBD2 (5 bases). Trimming cost V 0 bases and J 0 bases, with 9 bases left between them. CDR1 is SGHTA, CDR2 FQGNSA, per germline. The CDR3 contains 16 residues. The CDR3 protein is CASSLAPGLAKNIQYF. CDR3 nucleotides: TGTGCCAGCAGCTTAGCCCCCGGACTAGCCAAAAACATTCAGTACTTC.

The genes are TRBV7-9 and TRBJ2-3, with 7 bases matching TRBD2. This CDR3 region has 16 residues. The trim removed 4 bases at V and 1 base at J, leaving 8 bases unmatched. Germline V lookup: CDR1 SEHNR, CDR2 FQNEAQ (reference sequence). The CDR3 here is CASSSSGGTGTDTQYF. CDR3 in DNA: TGTGCCAGCAGCTCCTCCGGGGGGACCGGCACAGATACGCAGTATTTT.

The CDR3: CASSLTSGSSYEQYF. CDR3 nucleotide sequence: TGCGCCAGCAGCCTGACTAGCGGGAGCTCCTACGAGCAGTACTTC. This rearrangement joins TRBV4-3 to TRBJ2-7, with 12 bases that match TRBD2. Germline V gene sequence: CDR1 LGHNA, CDR2 YSLEER. The CDR3 consists of 15 residues. V lost 4 bases to trimming and J lost 0 bases; unmatched junction nucleotides: 1.

This chain uses TRBV7-6 with TRBJ2-5, with D maybe TRBD2 (5 bases). The germline V and J ends were trimmed by 0 bases and 3 bases, with 11 bases remaining between them. This CDR3 contains 15 residues. Germline CDR1 is SGHVS and CDR2 is FNYEAQ. The CDR3 DNA sequence: TGTGCCAGCAGCTTAGCGCCGACGGGAAAAGAGACCCAGTACTTC. Its protein product is CASSLAPTGKETQYF.

This clone was seen a few times. V gene TRBV25-1 combines with J gene TRBJ1-4; 7 nucleotides agree with TRBD1. The CDR3 consists of 15 residues. J was trimmed by 2 bases and V by 5 bases; bases with no gene match: 5. The germline gives CDR1 MGHDK, CDR2 SYGVNS. The CDR3 DNA reads as TGTGCCAGCAGTTCCGCGACAGGGACTAATGAAAAACTGTTTTTT. Amino acids: CASSSATGTNEKLFF.

This clone was seen only a few times. J is TRBJ1-1 and V is TRBV7-2; D unclear. The ends were cut back, 1 base at V and 5 bases at J, with 8 bases in the middle. The V gene's germline CDR1 is SGHTA and CDR2 FQGNSA. CDR3 length equals 13 residues. CDR3 coding DNA: TGTGCCAGCAGCTTAGTACGCGATACTGAAGCTTTCTTT. Translating it yields CASSLVRDTEAFF.

This clone was picked up a small number of times. This chain links TRBV5-1 with TRBJ2-2; 7 nucleotides line up with TRBD1. CDR3 size: 14 residues. Germline lookup yields CDR1 SGHRS and CDR2 YFSETQ. V shed 1 base, J shed 9 bases, and the junction held 6 bases outside the gene matches. CDR3 amino acids: CASSLRTGDRELFF. CDR3 bases: TGCGCCAGCAGCTTGCGTACAGGGGACAGGGAGCTGTTTTTT.

This chain links TRBV6-5 with TRBJ2-7, with D possibly being TRBD1 (6 bases). Deletions cut 8 bases from V and 2 bases from J, with 19 bases between. Germline lookup yields CDR1 MNHEY and CDR2 SVGAGI. There are 15 residues in the CDR3. The CDR3 is CASDDALQGTYEQYF. The DNA for the CDR3 is TGTGCCAGCGATGATGCCCTTCAGGGGACCTACGAGCAGTACTTC.

This clone was seen once. This sequence joins TRBV7-2 and TRBJ2-7; D might be TRBD1 (5 bases). The CDR3 totals 12 residues. From germline, CDR1 is SGHTA and CDR2 FQGNSA. Trimming cost V 5 bases and J 1 base, with 6 bases left between them. The CDR3 loop reads CASSPGSYEQYF. CDR3 nucleotides: TGTGCCAGCAGCCCAGGGTCCTACGAGCAGTACTTC. Full variable domain (remainder filled in from reference TRBV7-2 and TRBJ2-7): GAGVSQSPSNKVTEKGKDVELRCDPISGHTALYWYRQSLGQGLEFLIYFQGNSAPDKSGLPSDRFSAERTGGSVSTLTIQRTQQEDSAVYLCASSPGSYEQYFGPGTRLTVT.

V gene TRBV9 combines with J gene TRBJ2-7; D possibly corresponds to TRBD2 (5 bases). Trimming left V 2 bases short and J 4 bases short, with 16 bases between. This CDR3 contains 15 residues. Germline values: CDR1 SGDLS, CDR2 YYNGEE. The CDR3 reads CASSVGDSVGYEQYF. CDR3 DNA: TGTGCCAGCAGCGTCGGGGATTCGGTTGGTTACGAGCAGTACTTC.

This clone came up once. V is TRBV29-1 and J is TRBJ2-5; 7 bases are shared with TRBD1. Looked up from germline, CDR1 is SQVTM and CDR2 is ANQGSEA. This CDR3 contains 14 residues. After removal of 7 bases from V and 1 base from J, the junction contained 9 bases not matched to a gene. CDR3: CSAVGDRTQETQYF. The DNA of the CDR3 is TGCAGCGCCGTCGGGGACAGAACCCAAGAGACCCAGTACTTC.

The gene calls are TRBV29-1 and TRBJ1-1; D is perhaps TRBD1 (6 bases). There are 12 residues in the CDR3. V shed 6 bases and J shed 5 bases, with 13 bases lying between them. Germline loops: CDR1 SQVTM, CDR2 ANQGSEA. CDR3 protein: CSVQGIMTEAFF. The CDR3 coding sequence is TGCAGCGTACAGGGAATAATGACTGAAGCTTTCTTT.

The chain couples TRBV9 to TRBJ2-7; D is possibly TRBD2 (6 bases). The V and J ends lost 2 bases and 0 bases respectively, with 12 bases between them. The CDR3 runs to 15 residues. CDR1 is SGDLS and CDR2 is YYNGEE in the germline V gene. The CDR3 DNA is TGTGCCAGCAGCGTCGGGGGAATGAACTCCTACGAGCAGTACTTC. Its protein is CASSVGGMNSYEQYF. Using reference TRBV9 and TRBJ2-7 for the parts outside the CDR3, the full variable domain is DSGVTQTPKHLITATGQRVTLRCSPRSGDLSVYWYQQSLDQGLQFLIQYYNGEERAKGNILERFSAQQFPDLHSELNLSSLELGDSALYFCASSVGGMNSYEQYFGPGTRLTVT.